This TCR beta chain comes out of a study of T cell repertoires in cytomegalovirus infection. Study summary: Selected CMV epitopes included recently identified HLA-C-restricted ones as well as well-studied HLA-B-restricted ones. Signatures in public TCR beta sequences pointed to both CMV infection and matching HLA type. Study-level points and caveats: The ex vivo response showed dominance by HLA-C-restricted CMV-specific TCR beta clonotypes. Carriage of CMV together with the relevant HLA was identifiable through cumulative public TCR beta family frequency.

Each CDR3 protein gets one entry after TCRdb re-called the reads with MiXCR. The sample records around 900,000 distinct CDR3 sequences, approximately 33% being singletons. Germline V gives CDR1 SGHVS, CDR2 FNYEAQ. Trimming took 5 bases from V and 8 from J, leaving 15 bases between them. This CDR3 has 13 residues. A few counts support this clonotype. The target antigen is unknown. The sequence came from a human donor in good health (CMV status not recorded). Some clones in this sample may be carry-over from other donors' samples. The chain uses TRBV7-6 and TRBJ1-2, with D tentatively TRBD1 (5 bases). The sequences come from cultured CD8+ T cells from PBMCs, collected from culture after CMV antigen stimulation. CDR3 coding DNA: TGTGCCAGCAGCGCCATGGGGGAGGAGGGCTACACCTTC. It translates to CASSAMGEEGYTF.